This T cell receptor (beta chain) stems from a study of radiotherapy plus CTLA-4 blockade in lung cancer (dated by TCRdb to the late 2010s). Describing the broader study: Among enrolled patients, under 20% had an objective response and approximately 30% reached disease control. The research as a whole found: TCR clones derived from tumors expanded in peripheral blood after treatment with radiotherapy and ipilimumab. Increased serum interferon-beta after radiation, together with early dynamic changes in blood T cell clones, were reported to be the strongest predictors of response.

From the cysteine through the phenylalanine, the CDR3 covers 17 amino acids. The kept DNA is CDR3 alone, 51 bases in frame from the first base. Here V drops 0 bases and J drops 7 bases, and the junction holds 10 bases not matched to any gene. CDR1 is given as MGHRA and CDR2 as YSYEKL, both from the germline V gene. The method behind the library was the immunoSEQ multiplex PCR assay. Sourced from immuneACCESS, this table was stored by TCRdb with only in-frame sequences that have V and J called. A share of the clones is absent; for the studies checked, an unresolved V gene accounts for under half, and the remainder has no known explanation. In all, the sample holds 60,000 to 70,000 clones, and roughly 78% of those were seen once. The top ten constitute 10% of the sample. Focal radiation therapy combined with CTLA-4 blockade (ipilimumab) was tested in patients with chemo-refractory metastatic non-small-cell lung cancer.

Concerning this clone itself: What this receptor recognizes is not known. Base-call qualities are not available, and no considerably larger clone is one nucleotide away.

The clonotype was recovered from a human donor with non-small cell lung cancer who had a complete response to radiotherapy plus ipilimumab. This specimen consisted of peripheral blood, obtained from a patient treated with radiotherapy plus ipilimumab. Recombination joined TRBV4-1 with TRBJ2-1, with 9 bases in between that match TRBD2. In nucleotides, the sequence is TGCGCCAGCAGCCAAGATCGGCTAGCGGGGTCAATGAATGAGCAGTTCTTC. It encodes CASSQDRLAGSMNEQFF.